A single TCR beta chain is shown here with its context. The antigen is unknown. TCRdb fed the RT-PCR reads into MiXCR, producing one record per CDR3 protein. The sample records roughly 520,000 distinct CDR3 sequences, roughly 25% being singletons. The data belong to a study of response to subunit inactivated influenza vaccine. Germline CDR1 reads SGHTA; CDR2 reads FQGTGA. The CDR3 is made up of 16 amino acids. J gave up 2 bases and V 1 base, and 5 bases lay outside the gene matches. Findings and caveats of the study: After each seasonal influenza vaccination, few new T cells are recruited, the authors suggested.

J is TRBJ2-1 and V is TRBV7-3; 7 nucleotides agree with TRBD2. Sequencing used CD4+ T cells sorted from PBMCs, obtained approximately 5 days after vaccination. The source is a man aged 45-60 years who received an inactivated influenza vaccine. This chain's CDR3 is CASSLMEGGAYNEQFF. CDR3 nucleotide sequence: TGTGCCAGCAGCTTAATGGAGGGAGGGGCCTACAATGAGCAGTTCTTC.